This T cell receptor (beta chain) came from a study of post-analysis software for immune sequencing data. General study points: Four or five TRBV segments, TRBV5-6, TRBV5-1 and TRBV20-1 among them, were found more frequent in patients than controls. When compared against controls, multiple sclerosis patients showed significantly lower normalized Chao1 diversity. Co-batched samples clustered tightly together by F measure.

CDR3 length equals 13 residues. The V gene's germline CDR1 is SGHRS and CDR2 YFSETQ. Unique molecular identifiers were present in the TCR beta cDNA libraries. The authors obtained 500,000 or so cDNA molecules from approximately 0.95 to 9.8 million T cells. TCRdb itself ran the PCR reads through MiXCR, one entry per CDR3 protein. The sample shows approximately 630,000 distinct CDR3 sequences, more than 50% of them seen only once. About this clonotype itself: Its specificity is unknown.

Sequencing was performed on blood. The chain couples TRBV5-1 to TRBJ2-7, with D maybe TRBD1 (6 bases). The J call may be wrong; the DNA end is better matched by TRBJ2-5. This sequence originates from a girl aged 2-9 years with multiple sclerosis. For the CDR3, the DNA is TGCGCCAGCAGCGATGGACAGCTAGAGACCCAGTACTTC. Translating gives CASSDGQLETQYF.